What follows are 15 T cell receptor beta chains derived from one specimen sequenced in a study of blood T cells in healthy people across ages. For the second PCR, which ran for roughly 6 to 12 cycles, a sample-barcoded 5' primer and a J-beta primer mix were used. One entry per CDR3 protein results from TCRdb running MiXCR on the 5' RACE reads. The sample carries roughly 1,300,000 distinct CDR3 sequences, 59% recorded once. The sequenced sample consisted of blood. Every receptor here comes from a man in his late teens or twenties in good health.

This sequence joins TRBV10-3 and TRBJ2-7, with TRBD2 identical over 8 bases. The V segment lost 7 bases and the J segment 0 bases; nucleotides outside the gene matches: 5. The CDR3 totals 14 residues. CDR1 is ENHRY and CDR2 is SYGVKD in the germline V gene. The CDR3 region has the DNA TGTGCCATCATGGATGGGACTAGCTCCTACGAGCAGTACTTC. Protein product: CAIMDGTSSYEQYF.

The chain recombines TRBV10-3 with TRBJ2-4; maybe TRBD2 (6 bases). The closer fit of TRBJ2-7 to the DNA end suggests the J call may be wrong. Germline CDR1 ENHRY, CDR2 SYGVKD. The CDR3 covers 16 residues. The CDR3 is CAISESTSFPSYEQYF. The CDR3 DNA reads TGTGCCATCAGTGAGTCTACTAGCTTTCCTTCTTACGAGCAGTACTTC.

CDR3 sequence reads: CASSSEGLAYEQYF. The CDR3 bases are TGCGCCAGCAGCTCCGAGGGGCTAGCTTACGAGCAGTACTTC. The gene calls are TRBV5-1 and TRBJ2-7; D may match TRBD1 or TRBD2 (5 bases each). The CDR3 totals 14 residues. Germline CDR1 SGHRS, CDR2 YFSETQ. The V gene lost 3 bases and the J gene lost 4 bases, with 14 bases spanning the gap.

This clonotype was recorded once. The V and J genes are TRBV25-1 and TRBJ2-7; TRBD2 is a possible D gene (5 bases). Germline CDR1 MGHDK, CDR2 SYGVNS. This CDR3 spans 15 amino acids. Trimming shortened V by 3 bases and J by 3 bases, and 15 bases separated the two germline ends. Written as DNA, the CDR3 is TGTGCCAGCAGTGACCCCTCCGAGACTAACTACGAGCAGTACTTC. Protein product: CASSDPSETNYEQYF.

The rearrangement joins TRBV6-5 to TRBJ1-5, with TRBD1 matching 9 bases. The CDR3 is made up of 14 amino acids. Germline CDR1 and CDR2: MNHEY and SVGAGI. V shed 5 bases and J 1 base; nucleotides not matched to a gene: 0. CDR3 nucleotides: TGTGCCAGCAGTGGACAGGGGAGCAATCAGCCCCAGCATTTT. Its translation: CASSGQGSNQPQHF.

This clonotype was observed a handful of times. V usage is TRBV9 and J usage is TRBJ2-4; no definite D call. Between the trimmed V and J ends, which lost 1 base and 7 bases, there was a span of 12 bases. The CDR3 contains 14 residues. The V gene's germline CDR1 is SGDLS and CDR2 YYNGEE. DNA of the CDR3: TGTGCCAGCAGCGTATCGCTCCTGGGGAACATTCAGTACTTC. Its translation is CASSVSLLGNIQYF.

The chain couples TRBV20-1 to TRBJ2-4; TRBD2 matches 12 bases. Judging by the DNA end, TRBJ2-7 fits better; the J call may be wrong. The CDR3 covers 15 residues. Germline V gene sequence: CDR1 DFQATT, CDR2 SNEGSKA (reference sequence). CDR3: CSARPQLAGGSEQYF. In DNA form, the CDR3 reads TGCAGTGCTAGACCTCAACTAGCGGGGGGCAGCGAGCAGTACTTC.

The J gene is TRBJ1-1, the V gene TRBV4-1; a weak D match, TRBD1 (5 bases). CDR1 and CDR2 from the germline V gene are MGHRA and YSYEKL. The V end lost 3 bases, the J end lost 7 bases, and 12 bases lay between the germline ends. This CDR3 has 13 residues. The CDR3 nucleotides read TGCGCCAGCAGCCACGCCGGGACGGTTGAAGCTTTCTTT. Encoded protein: CASSHAGTVEAFF.

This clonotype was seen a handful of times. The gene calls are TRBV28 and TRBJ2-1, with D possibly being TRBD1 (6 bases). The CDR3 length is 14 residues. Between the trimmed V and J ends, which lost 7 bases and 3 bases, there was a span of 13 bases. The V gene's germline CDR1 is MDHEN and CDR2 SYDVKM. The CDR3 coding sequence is TGTGCCAGCACCATCGGACAGAGCTACAATGAGCAGTTCTTC. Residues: CASTIGQSYNEQFF.

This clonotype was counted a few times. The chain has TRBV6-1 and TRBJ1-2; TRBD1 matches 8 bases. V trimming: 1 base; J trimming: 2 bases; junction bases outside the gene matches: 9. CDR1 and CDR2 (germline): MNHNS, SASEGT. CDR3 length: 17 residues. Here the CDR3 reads CASSEVGQVLRNYGYTF. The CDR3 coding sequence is TGTGCCAGCAGTGAAGTGGGACAGGTCTTAAGGAACTATGGCTACACCTTC.

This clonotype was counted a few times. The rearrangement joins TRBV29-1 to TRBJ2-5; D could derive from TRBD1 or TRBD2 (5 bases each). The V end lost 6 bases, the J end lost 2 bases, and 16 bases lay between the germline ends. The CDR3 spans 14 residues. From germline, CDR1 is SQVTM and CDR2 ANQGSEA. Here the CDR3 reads CSVPRGRAQETQYF. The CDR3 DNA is TGCAGCGTCCCGAGGGGAAGGGCTCAAGAGACCCAGTACTTC.

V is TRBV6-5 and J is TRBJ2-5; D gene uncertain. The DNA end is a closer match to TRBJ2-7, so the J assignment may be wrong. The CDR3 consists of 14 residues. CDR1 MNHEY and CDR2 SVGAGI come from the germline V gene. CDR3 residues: CASSYSLVIYEQYF. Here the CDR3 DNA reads TGTGCCAGCAGTTACTCGCTAGTGATCTACGAGCAGTACTTC.

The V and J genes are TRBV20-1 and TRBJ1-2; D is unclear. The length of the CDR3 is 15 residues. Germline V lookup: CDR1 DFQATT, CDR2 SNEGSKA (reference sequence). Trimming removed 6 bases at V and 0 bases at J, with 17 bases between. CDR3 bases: TGCAGTGCAGAAGCTGCAGACCTCACTAACTATGGCTACACCTTC. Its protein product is CSAEAADLTNYGYTF.

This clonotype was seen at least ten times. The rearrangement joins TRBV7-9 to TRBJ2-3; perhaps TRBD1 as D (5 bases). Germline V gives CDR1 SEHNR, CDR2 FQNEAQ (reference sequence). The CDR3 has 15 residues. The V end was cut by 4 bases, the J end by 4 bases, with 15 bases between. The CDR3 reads CASSSQGSGPDTQYF. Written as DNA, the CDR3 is TGTGCCAGCAGCTCGCAGGGAAGTGGTCCAGATACGCAGTATTTT. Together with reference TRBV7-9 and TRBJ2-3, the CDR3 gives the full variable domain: DTGVSQNPRHKITKRGQNVTFRCDPISEHNRLYWYRQTLGQGPEFLTYFQNEAQLEKSRLLSDRFSAERPKGSFSTLEIQRTEQGDSAMYLCASSSQGSGPDTQYFGPGTRLTVL.

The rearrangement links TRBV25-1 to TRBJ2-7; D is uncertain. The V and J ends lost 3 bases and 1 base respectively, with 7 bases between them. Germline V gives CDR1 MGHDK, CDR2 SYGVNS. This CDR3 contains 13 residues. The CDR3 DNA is TGTGCCAGCAGTGAGGAACGATCCTACGAGCAGTACTTC. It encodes CASSEERSYEQYF.